This T cell receptor (beta chain) is from a study of T-cell reconstitution after alpha-beta-depleted transplantation in children. Preparation of the TCRbeta library involved a method that used unique molecular identifiers. From the PCR reads, TCRdb called clonotypes with MiXCR, one entry per CDR3 protein. The table includes about 600,000 distinct CDR3 sequences, roughly a tenth detected once. Trimming took 6 bases from V and 0 from J, leaving 21 bases between them. Germline CDR1 DFQATT, CDR2 SNEGSKA (reference sequence). The CDR3 extends over 17 amino acids. The clonotype originates from a human donor who donated a stem cell graft to a child with acute myeloid leukemia. The material was PBMCs from the stem cell graft donor, obtained from the stem cell graft. The chain employs TRBV20-1 and TRBJ1-3; D is possibly TRBD1 (5 bases). This chain's CDR3 is CSALRDFRGASGNTIYF. In nucleotides, the CDR3 is TGCAGTGCACTCCGGGACTTTAGAGGGGCCTCTGGAAACACCATATATTTT.